This T cell receptor (beta chain) stems from a study of memory CD4+ T cells and cytomegalovirus serostatus. This table comes from immunoSEQ multiplex PCR, and its TCRdb copy is limited to in-frame clones, with some not included. The sample has 50,000 to 60,000 clones; 80% to 85% are singletons. The sort gate was single viable CD3+CD4+CD8-CD45RO+ cells for memory CD4+ T cells. The sequence was collected from an adult in good health and CMV-seropositive. The specimen sequenced was memory CD4+ T cells from blood.

Here the CDR3 DNA reads TGTGCCAGCAGCCTCTCGGGGGATACGCAGTATTTT. Its translation is CASSLSGDTQYF. The chain has TRBV7-9 and TRBJ2-3; TRBD2 is a possible D gene (5 bases). Germline V gene lookup returns CDR1 SEHNR and CDR2 FQNEAQ (reference sequence). CDR3 size: 12 residues. The V and J ends lost 5 bases and 6 bases respectively, with 9 bases between them.